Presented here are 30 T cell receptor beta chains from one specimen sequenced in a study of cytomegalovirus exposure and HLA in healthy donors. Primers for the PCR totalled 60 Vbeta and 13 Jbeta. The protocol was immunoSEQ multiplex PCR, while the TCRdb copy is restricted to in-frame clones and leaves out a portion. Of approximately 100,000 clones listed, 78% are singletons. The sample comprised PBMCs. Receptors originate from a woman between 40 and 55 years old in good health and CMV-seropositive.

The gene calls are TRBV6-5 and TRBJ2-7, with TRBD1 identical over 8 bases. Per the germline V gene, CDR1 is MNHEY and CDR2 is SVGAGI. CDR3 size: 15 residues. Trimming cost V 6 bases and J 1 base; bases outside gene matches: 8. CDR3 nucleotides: TGTGCCAGCAGCGCACGTTGGACAGGGTCCTACGAGCAGTACTTC. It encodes CASSARWTGSYEQYF.

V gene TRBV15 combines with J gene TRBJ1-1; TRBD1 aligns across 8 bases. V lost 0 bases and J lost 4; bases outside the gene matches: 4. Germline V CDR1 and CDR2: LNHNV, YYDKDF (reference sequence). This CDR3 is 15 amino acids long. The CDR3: CATSRDRTGSTEAFF. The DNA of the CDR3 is TGTGCCACCAGCAGAGATCGGACAGGGAGCACTGAAGCTTTCTTT.

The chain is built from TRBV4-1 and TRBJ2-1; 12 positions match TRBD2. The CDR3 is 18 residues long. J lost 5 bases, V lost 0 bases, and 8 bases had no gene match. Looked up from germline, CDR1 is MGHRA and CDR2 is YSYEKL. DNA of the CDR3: TGCGCCAGCAGCCAAGATCCTAGCGGGAGGGTTGGCCACAATGAGCAGTTCTTC. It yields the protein CASSQDPSGRVGHNEQFF.

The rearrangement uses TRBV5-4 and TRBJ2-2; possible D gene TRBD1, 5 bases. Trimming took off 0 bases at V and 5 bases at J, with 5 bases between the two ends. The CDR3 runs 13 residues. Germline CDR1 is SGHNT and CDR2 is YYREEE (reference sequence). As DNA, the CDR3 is TGTGCCAGCAGCTTGGAGGGGACCGGGGAGCTGTTTTTT. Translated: CASSLEGTGELFF.

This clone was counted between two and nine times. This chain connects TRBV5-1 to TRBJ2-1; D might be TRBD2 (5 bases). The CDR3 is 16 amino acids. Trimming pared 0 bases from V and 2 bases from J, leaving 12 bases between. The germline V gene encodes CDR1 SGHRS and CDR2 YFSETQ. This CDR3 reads CASSLGGGSAYNEQFF. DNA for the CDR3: TGCGCCAGCAGCTTGGGCGGCGGGTCAGCCTACAATGAGCAGTTCTTC.

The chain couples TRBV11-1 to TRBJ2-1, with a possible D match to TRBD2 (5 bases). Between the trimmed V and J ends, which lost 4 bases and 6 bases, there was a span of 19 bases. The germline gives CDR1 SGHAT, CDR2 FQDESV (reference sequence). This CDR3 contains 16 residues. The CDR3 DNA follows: TGTGCCAGCAGCTCCAGAGGGTCCTTCTGGTCCAATGAGCAGTTCTTC. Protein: CASSSRGSFWSNEQFF.

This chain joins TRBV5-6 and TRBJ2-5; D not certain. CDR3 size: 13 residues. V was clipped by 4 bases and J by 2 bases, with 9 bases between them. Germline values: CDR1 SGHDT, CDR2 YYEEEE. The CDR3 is CASSVPPQETQYF. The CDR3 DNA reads TGTGCCAGCAGCGTCCCTCCGCAAGAGACCCAGTACTTC.

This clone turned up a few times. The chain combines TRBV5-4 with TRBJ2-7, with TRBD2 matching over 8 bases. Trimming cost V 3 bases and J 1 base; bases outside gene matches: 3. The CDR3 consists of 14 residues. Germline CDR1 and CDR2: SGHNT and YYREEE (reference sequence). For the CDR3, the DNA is TGTGCCAGCAGCTCCGGCGGGGGGTCCTACGAGCAGTACTTC. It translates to CASSSGGGSYEQYF.

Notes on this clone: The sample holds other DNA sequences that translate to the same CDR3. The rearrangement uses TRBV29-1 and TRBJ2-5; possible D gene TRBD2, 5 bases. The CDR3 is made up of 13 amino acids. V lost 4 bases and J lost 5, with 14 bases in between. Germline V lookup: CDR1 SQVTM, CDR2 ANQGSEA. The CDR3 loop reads CSVARGPYETQYF. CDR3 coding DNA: TGCAGCGTTGCGAGAGGGCCTTATGAGACCCAGTACTTC.

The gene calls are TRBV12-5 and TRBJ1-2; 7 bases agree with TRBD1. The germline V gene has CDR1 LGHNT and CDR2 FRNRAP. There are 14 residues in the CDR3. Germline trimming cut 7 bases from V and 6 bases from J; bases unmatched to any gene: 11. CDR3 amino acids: CASAPGQRIDGYTF. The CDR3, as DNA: TGTGCTAGTGCTCCGGGACAGCGGATTGATGGCTACACCTTC.

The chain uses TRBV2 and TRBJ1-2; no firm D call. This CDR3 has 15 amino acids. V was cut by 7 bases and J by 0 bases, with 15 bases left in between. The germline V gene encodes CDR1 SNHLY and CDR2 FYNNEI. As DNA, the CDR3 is TGTGCCAGCACCCGAGGGAGGGCGTCTAACTATGGCTACACCTTC. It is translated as CASTRGRASNYGYTF.

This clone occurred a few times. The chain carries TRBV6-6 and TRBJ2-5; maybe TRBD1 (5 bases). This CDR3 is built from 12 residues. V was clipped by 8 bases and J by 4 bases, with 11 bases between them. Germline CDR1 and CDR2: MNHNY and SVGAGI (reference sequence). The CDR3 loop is CASRGQGETQYF. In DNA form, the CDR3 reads TGTGCCAGCCGAGGCCAGGGAGAGACCCAGTACTTC.

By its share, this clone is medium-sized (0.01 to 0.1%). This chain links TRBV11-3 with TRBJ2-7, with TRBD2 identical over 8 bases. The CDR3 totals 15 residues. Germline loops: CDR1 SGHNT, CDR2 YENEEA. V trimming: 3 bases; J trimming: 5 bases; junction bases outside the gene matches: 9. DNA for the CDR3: TGTGCCAGCAGCTTTAGCGGGAAAAATAGCCACGAGCAGTACTTC. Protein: CASSFSGKNSHEQYF.

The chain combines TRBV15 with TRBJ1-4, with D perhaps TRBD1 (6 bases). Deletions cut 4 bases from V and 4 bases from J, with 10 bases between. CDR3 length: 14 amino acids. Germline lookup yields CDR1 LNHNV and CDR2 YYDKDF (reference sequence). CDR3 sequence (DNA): TGTGCCACCAGCAAGGGGGTATATAATGAAAAACTGTTTTTT. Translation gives CATSKGVYNEKLFF.

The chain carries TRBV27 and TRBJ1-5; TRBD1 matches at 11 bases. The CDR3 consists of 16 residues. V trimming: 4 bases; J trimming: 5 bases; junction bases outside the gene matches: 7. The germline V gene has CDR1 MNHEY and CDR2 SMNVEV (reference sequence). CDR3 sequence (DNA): TGTGCCAGCAGTTATGGGACAGGGGGTGTATATCAGCCCCAGCATTTT. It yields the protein CASSYGTGGVYQPQHF.

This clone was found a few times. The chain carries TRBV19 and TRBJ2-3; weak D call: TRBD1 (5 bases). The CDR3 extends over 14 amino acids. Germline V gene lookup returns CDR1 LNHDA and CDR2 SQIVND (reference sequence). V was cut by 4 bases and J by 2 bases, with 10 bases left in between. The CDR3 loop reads CASSRKGATDTQYF. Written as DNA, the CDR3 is TGTGCCAGTAGTAGAAAAGGGGCCACAGATACGCAGTATTTT.

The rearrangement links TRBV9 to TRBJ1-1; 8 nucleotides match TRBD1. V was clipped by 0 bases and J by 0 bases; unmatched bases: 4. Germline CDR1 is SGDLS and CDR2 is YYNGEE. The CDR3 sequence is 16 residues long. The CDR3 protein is CASSVVGTGMNTEAFF. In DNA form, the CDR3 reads TGTGCCAGCAGCGTAGTAGGGACAGGCATGAACACTGAAGCTTTCTTT. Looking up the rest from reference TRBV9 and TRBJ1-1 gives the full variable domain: DSGVTQTPKHLITATGQRVTLRCSPRSGDLSVYWYQQSLDQGLQFLIQYYNGEERAKGNILERFSAQQFPDLHSELNLSSLELGDSALYFCASSVVGTGMNTEAFFGQGTRLTVV.

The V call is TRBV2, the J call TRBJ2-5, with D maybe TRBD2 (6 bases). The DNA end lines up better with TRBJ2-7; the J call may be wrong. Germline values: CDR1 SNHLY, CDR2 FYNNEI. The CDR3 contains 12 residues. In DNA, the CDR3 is TGTGCCAGCATCGCGGGGTCCTACGAGCAGTACTTC. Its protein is CASIAGSYEQYF.

The CDR3 sequence: CASSRDRQETQYF. CDR3 DNA sequence: TGTGCCAGCAGCCGGGACAGACAAGAGACCCAGTACTTC. The chain is built from TRBV7-2 and TRBJ2-5; 7 bases are shared with TRBD1. The germline V gene has CDR1 SGHTA and CDR2 FQGNSA. The CDR3 totals 13 residues. V was pared by 5 bases and J by 2 bases, with 2 bases of the junction left unmatched. The whole variable domain, remainder taken from reference TRBV7-2 and TRBJ2-5, is GAGVSQSPSNKVTEKGKDVELRCDPISGHTALYWYRQSLGQGLEFLIYFQGNSAPDKSGLPSDRFSAERTGGSVSTLTIQRTQQEDSAVYLCASSRDRQETQYFGPGTRLLVL.

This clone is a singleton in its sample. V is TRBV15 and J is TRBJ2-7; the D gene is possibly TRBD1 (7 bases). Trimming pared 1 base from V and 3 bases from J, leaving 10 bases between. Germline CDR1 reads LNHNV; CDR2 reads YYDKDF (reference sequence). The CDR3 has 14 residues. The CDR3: CATSRGGTDYEQYF. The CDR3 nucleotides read TGTGCCACCAGCAGAGGCGGGACAGACTACGAGCAGTACTTC.

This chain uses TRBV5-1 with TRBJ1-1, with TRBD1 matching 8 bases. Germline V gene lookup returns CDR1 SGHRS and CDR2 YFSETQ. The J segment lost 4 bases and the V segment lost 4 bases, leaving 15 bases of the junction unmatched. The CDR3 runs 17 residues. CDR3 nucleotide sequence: TGCGCCAGCAGCGACTTCACCGGGGACAGGAGGAGCACTGAAGCTTTCTTT. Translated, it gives CASSDFTGDRRSTEAFF.

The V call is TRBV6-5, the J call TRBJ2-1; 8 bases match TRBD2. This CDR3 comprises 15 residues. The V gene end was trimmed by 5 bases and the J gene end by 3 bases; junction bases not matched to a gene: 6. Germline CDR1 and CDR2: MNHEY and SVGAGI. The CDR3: CASSQERENYNEQFF. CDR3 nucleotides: TGTGCCAGCAGTCAGGAGCGGGAGAACTACAATGAGCAGTTCTTC.

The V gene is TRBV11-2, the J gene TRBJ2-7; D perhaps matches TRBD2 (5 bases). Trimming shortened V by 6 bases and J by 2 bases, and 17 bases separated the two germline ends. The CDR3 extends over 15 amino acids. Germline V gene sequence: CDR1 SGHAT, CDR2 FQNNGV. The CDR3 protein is CASSEGSPRPYEQYF. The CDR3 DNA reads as TGTGCCAGCAGTGAGGGCAGCCCCAGGCCCTACGAGCAGTACTTC.

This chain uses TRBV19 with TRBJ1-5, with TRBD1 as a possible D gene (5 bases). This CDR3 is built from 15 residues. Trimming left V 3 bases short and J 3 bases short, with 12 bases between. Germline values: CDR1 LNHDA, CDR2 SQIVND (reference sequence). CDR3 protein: CASSIWQGDNQPQHF. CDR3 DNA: TGTGCCAGTAGTATCTGGCAGGGCGACAATCAGCCCCAGCATTTT.

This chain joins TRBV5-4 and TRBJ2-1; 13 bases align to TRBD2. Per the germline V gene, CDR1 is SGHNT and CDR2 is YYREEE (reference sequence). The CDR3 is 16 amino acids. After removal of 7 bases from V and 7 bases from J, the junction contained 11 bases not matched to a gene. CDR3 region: CASGTPLAGGPNEQFF. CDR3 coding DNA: TGTGCCAGCGGGACCCCACTAGCGGGAGGGCCAAATGAGCAGTTCTTC.

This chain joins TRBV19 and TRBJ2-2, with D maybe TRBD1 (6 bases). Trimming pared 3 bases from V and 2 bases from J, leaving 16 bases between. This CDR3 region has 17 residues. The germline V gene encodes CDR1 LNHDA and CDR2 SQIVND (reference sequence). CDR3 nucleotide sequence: TGTGCCAGTAGTATGACCCGGACAGCGAGAAACACCGGGGAGCTGTTTTTT. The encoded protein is CASSMTRTARNTGELFF.

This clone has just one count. CDR3: CASSPTSVQVTQYF. DNA for the CDR3: TGTGCCAGCAGCCCCACTAGCGTCCAAGTTACCCAGTACTTC. J is TRBJ2-5 and V is TRBV5-6; 7 bases fit TRBD2. Germline V lookup: CDR1 SGHDT, CDR2 YYEEEE. The CDR3 runs to 14 residues. The V and J ends lost 4 bases and 8 bases, in that order; junction bases with no gene match: 11.

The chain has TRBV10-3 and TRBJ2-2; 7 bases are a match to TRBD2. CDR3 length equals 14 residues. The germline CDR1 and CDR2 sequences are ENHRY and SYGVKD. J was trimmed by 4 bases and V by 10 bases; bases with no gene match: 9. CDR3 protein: CATANSGRTGELFF. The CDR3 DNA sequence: TGTGCCACCGCGAATAGCGGGCGCACCGGGGAGCTGTTTTTT.

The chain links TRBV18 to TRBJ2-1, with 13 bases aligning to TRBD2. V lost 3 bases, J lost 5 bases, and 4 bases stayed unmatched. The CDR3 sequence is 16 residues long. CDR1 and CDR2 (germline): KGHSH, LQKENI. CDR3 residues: CASSPQLAGGNNEQFF. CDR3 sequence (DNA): TGTGCCAGCTCACCGCAACTAGCGGGAGGGAACAATGAGCAGTTCTTC.

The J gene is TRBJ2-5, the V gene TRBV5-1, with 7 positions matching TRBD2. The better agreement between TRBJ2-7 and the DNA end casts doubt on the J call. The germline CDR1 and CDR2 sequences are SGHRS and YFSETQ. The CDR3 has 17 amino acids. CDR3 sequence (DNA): TGCGCCAGCAGCTTGGGGGTTGGTGCGGGAGAGTCCTACGAGCAGTACTTC. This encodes CASSLGVGAGESYEQYF.